This T cell receptor (beta chain) came from a study of T cell responses to AZD1222 COVID-19 vaccine. Study-level findings and limits: Sampling that yielded the repertoires occurred only after the peak T cell response. Donors skewed white British and female; clonal diversity was possibly underestimated.

This clone was found a few times. Antigen unknown. The method was immunoSEQ multiplex PCR; TCRdb's version includes in-frame clones alone and lacks a portion of them. The repertoire holds under 85,000 clones, with around 90% as singletons. The clonotype was recovered from an adult in good health. The source material was peripheral blood, sampled on day 0 of AZD1222 vaccination.

The CDR3 DNA reads TGTGCCAGCAGCCGGACAGGTTTTAATGAAAAACTGTTTTTT. This gives the protein CASSRTGFNEKLFF. This chain connects TRBV7-2 to TRBJ1-4, with TRBD1 matching 7 bases. CDR3 size: 14 residues. The germline CDR1 and CDR2 sequences are SGHTA and FQGNSA. V lost 5 bases to trimming and J lost 4 bases; unmatched junction nucleotides: 4.